Described below is a single T cell receptor beta chain sequence and its context. Since no conserved phenylalanine or tryptophan closes the CDR3, a read error is the likely cause. The sample belongs to a study of patients with pleural tuberculosis. The CDR3 consists of 15 residues. Germline CDR1 reads SGHTA; CDR2 reads FQGNSA. TCRdb reprocessed the reads via MiXCR and lists one record per CDR3 protein. The data hold 25,000 to 30,000 distinct CDR3 sequences, with 18% observed a single time. Sequencing input: peripheral blood. The V gene is TRBV7-2, the J gene TRBJ1-6; possible D gene TRBD1, 6 bases. The sequence came from a human donor with pleural tuberculosis. CDR3 residues: CASSLRGTYSSPLHL. For the CDR3, the DNA is TGTGCCAGCAGCTTAAGGGGGACCTATAGTTCACCCCTCCACTTA.